The 26 T cell receptor beta chains listed next were all sequenced from one sample in a study of T-cell reconstitution after alpha-beta-depleted transplantation in children. Construction of the TCRbeta library involved unique molecular identifiers. TCRdb redid the calling of the PCR reads with MiXCR, one entry per CDR3 protein. Of some 76,000 distinct CDR3 sequences in the sample, about 11% were seen once. This specimen consisted of PBMCs, obtained before TCRalphabeta/CD19-depleted stem cell transplant. Every receptor here comes from a boy between 10 and 17 years old with acute myeloid leukemia, due to receive a stem cell transplant.

In its sample, this clonotype was seen many times. The CDR3 nucleotides are TGCGCCAGCAGCCAAGAGGGGGGGCACTCTCTGTCCTACGAGCAGTACTTC. Translating gives CASSQEGGHSLSYEQYF. The V gene is TRBV4-1, the J gene TRBJ2-7, with a weak D call TRBD2 (7 bases). From germline, CDR1 is MGHRA and CDR2 YSYEKL. Trimming removed 0 bases at V and 1 base at J, with 16 bases between. The CDR3 runs 17 residues.

This clonotype was observed at least ten times. This chain uses TRBV5-1 with TRBJ2-5; TRBD2 matches at 12 bases. The germline CDR1 and CDR2 sequences are SGHRS and YFSETQ. The V gene end was trimmed by 1 base and the J gene end by 1 base; junction bases not matched to a gene: 2. The CDR3 loop spans 16 amino acids. The CDR3 reads CASSLTSGGSQETQYF. For the CDR3, the DNA is TGCGCCAGCAGCTTGACTAGCGGGGGGTCCCAAGAGACCCAGTACTTC.

This clonotype was picked up a small number of times. The chain joins TRBV18 to TRBJ2-7; D possibly corresponds to TRBD2 (6 bases). Trimming took off 0 bases at V and 3 bases at J, with 15 bases between the two ends. The CDR3 has 16 amino acids. Germline loops: CDR1 KGHSH, CDR2 LQKENI. The CDR3 loop is CASSPPVWDSLYEQYF. CDR3 bases: TGTGCCAGCTCACCACCGGTTTGGGACTCCCTCTACGAGCAGTACTTC.

This clonotype was seen ten or more times. The chain links TRBV12-3 or TRBV12-4 to TRBJ2-1, with D perhaps TRBD2 (5 bases). The CDR3 has 18 amino acids. Trimming removed 3 bases at V and 0 bases at J, with 18 bases between. The CDR3 sequence: CASSFGLPAGDSYNEQFF. CDR3 nucleotides: TGTGCCAGCAGTTTTGGTCTCCCGGCCGGGGACTCCTACAATGAGCAGTTCTTC.

V and J are TRBV7-3 and TRBJ2-3; a weak D match, TRBD2 (5 bases). This CDR3 comprises 13 residues. Germline V CDR1 and CDR2: SGHTA, FQGTGA. V lost 5 bases and J lost 6, with 12 bases in between. DNA of the CDR3: TGTGCCAGCAGCCCCGGACTTCCCGATACGCAGTATTTT. It translates to CASSPGLPDTQYF.

This clonotype appeared many times. The gene calls are TRBV3-1 and TRBJ1-1; no definite D call. CDR1 and CDR2 (germline): LGHDT, YNNKEL (reference sequence). Trimming took 5 bases from V and 4 from J, leaving 5 bases between them. The CDR3 runs 11 residues. CDR3 nucleotides: TGTGCCAGCAGCATAAGCACTGAAGCTTTCTTT. Its translation is CASSISTEAFF.

This clonotype has at least ten counts. The chain carries TRBV12-3 or TRBV12-4 and TRBJ2-7; 14 nucleotides align to TRBD2. J was trimmed by 3 bases and V by 5 bases; bases with no gene match: 6. The CDR3 covers 16 residues. The CDR3 spells CASSEGTSGSVYEQYF. In DNA, the CDR3 is TGTGCCAGCAGTGAAGGGACTAGCGGGAGCGTCTACGAGCAGTACTTC.

This clonotype was detected many times. The chain employs TRBV12-3 or TRBV12-4 and TRBJ1-5; 9 bases match TRBD1. This CDR3 has 16 amino acids. J was trimmed by 4 bases and V by 6 bases; bases with no gene match: 10. CDR3 protein: CASRRGGQGENQPQHF. DNA of the CDR3: TGTGCCAGCAGGAGGGGGGGACAGGGAGAAAATCAGCCCCAGCATTTT.

In this sample, this clonotype turned up many times. The chain has TRBV27 and TRBJ1-1; 11 bases align to TRBD1. Germline V gene sequence: CDR1 MNHEY, CDR2 SMNVEV (reference sequence). V gave up 6 bases and J gave up 0 bases; unmatched junction bases: 12. The CDR3 contains 18 residues. The CDR3 DNA is TGTGCCAGCAGCTACAGACCTCCGGGACAGGGGGTGAACACTGAAGCTTTCTTT. Translated, it gives CASSYRPPGQGVNTEAFF.

This clonotype was counted many times. CDR3 loop: CASSLETSYAEQYF. The CDR3 DNA reads as TGTGCCAGCAGTTTGGAGACTAGTTACGCCGAGCAGTACTTC. The J gene is TRBJ2-7, the V gene TRBV12-3 or TRBV12-4; D is possibly TRBD2 (6 bases). The V end lost 3 bases, the J end lost 6 bases, and 15 bases lay between the germline ends. The CDR3 is 14 amino acids.

Ten or more counts support this clonotype. The CDR3 reads CASSLRGVREEQYF. DNA of the CDR3: TGTGCCAGCAGCCTACGGGGGGTACGGGAGGAGCAGTACTTC. This sequence joins TRBV7-2 and TRBJ2-7; 7 positions agree with TRBD2. This CDR3 has 14 amino acids. CDR1 SGHTA and CDR2 FQGNSA come from the germline V gene. The V and J ends lost 5 bases and 7 bases, in that order; junction bases with no gene match: 11.

This clonotype was observed at least ten times. The chain carries TRBV19 and TRBJ1-1, with a weak D call TRBD1 (5 bases). The germline gives CDR1 LNHDA, CDR2 SQIVND (reference sequence). V lost 5 bases, J lost 6 bases, and 13 bases lay in between. The length of the CDR3 is 13 residues. CDR3 residues: CASSPIWGAEAFF. The CDR3 region has the DNA TGTGCCAGTAGTCCGATTTGGGGGGCTGAAGCTTTCTTT.

This chain joins TRBV9 and TRBJ2-3, with a possible D match to TRBD2 (6 bases). V was trimmed by 3 bases and J by 2 bases, leaving 10 bases between them. CDR3 length equals 14 residues. The V gene's germline CDR1 is SGDLS and CDR2 YYNGEE. The CDR3 region has the DNA TGTGCCAGCAGCGAGGGAGGACACACAGATACGCAGTATTTT. This sequence encodes CASSEGGHTDTQYF.

This clonotype was observed many times. This rearrangement joins TRBV7-3 to TRBJ2-1, with 9 bases identical to TRBD2. This CDR3 has 16 residues. The trim removed 0 bases at V and 3 bases at J, leaving 3 bases unmatched. CDR1 is SGHTA and CDR2 is FQGTGA in the germline V gene. CDR3 loop: CASSLTGSGGYNEQFF. The DNA for the CDR3 is TGTGCCAGCAGCTTAACGGGTAGCGGGGGCTACAATGAGCAGTTCTTC.

The table lists this clonotype with many counts. The J gene is TRBJ2-5, the V gene TRBV18; TRBD1 aligns across 9 bases. Germline lookup yields CDR1 KGHSH and CDR2 LQKENI. The J segment lost 5 bases and the V segment lost 3 bases, leaving 19 bases of the junction unmatched. This CDR3 is built from 19 residues. The CDR3 coding sequence is TGTGCCAGCTCACCGCTAGTTTCCGGGACAGGGTTACTCTCGGAGACCCAGTACTTC. It is translated as CASSPLVSGTGLLSETQYF.

This clonotype was counted many times. The CDR3 sequence is CASSLDGRGTDTQYF. CDR3 bases: TGCGCCAGCAGCTTGGACGGGAGGGGCACAGATACGCAGTATTTT. The chain has TRBV5-1 and TRBJ2-3, with TRBD2 matching over 8 bases. CDR3 length: 15 amino acids. In germline, CDR1 is SGHRS, CDR2 YFSETQ. V shed 0 bases and J 1 base; nucleotides not matched to a gene: 1.

This clonotype appeared many times. The chain employs TRBV12-3 or TRBV12-4 and TRBJ1-2; 8 bases agree with TRBD1. V dropped 7 bases and J dropped 4; count of bases not matched to a gene: 5. This CDR3 has 13 amino acids. This CDR3 reads CASTWTGTYGYTF. DNA of the CDR3: TGTGCCAGCACCTGGACAGGGACCTATGGCTACACCTTC.

The sample holds many counts of this clonotype. The J gene is TRBJ2-7, the V gene TRBV28; TRBD1 agrees at 9 bases. Trimming took 9 bases from V and 1 from J; bases not matched to a gene: 16. The germline V gene has CDR1 MDHEN and CDR2 SYDVKM. The CDR3 spans 17 residues. In nucleotides, the CDR3 is TGTGCCAGAGAATCGGACAGGGGACCCGTTGAATCCTACGAGCAGTACGTC. This encodes CARESDRGPVESYEQYV.

This clonotype was detected only a few times. The chain uses TRBV10-3 and TRBJ2-5; 8 nucleotides agree with TRBD1. Germline V gives CDR1 ENHRY, CDR2 SYGVKD. The CDR3 consists of 13 residues. Trimming cost V 4 bases and J 9 bases; bases outside gene matches: 7. The CDR3 region has the DNA TGTGCCATCAGTGTAGACAGGGGCCAGCCCCAGTACTTC. It encodes CAISVDRGQPQYF.

This clonotype turned up a few times. The genes are TRBV19 and TRBJ1-2; D unclear. Germline lookup yields CDR1 LNHDA and CDR2 SQIVND (reference sequence). With 9 bases removed from V and 0 bases from J, the gap between germline ends came to 5 bases. CDR3 length: 11 amino acids. The CDR3 sequence: CASAANYGYTF. CDR3 in DNA: TGTGCCAGCGCGGCTAACTATGGCTACACCTTC.

This clonotype occurred many times. This chain joins TRBV29-1 and TRBJ2-7; 7 positions match TRBD1. In germline, CDR1 is SQVTM, CDR2 ANQGSEA. This CDR3 comprises 12 residues. Trimming removed 7 bases from V and 4 bases from J; junction bases left unmatched: 7. CDR3 amino acids: CSAGQDGYEQYF. The CDR3 DNA follows: TGCAGCGCCGGACAGGATGGGTACGAGCAGTACTTC.

This clonotype was recorded at least ten times. The J gene is TRBJ2-7, the V gene TRBV5-1, with 7 bases lining up with TRBD1. Germline V lookup: CDR1 SGHRS, CDR2 YFSETQ. V shed 3 bases, J shed 5 bases, and the junction held 8 bases outside the gene matches. The CDR3 runs to 14 residues. This CDR3 reads CASSWTTGSNEQYF. In DNA, the CDR3 is TGCGCCAGCAGCTGGACGACAGGGTCGAACGAGCAGTACTTC. Complete variable domain (other parts from reference TRBV5-1 and TRBJ2-7): KAGVTQTPRYLIKTRGQQVTLSCSPISGHRSVSWYQQTPGQGLQFLFEYFSETQRNKGNFPGRFSGRQFSNSRSEMNVSTLELGDSALYLCASSWTTGSNEQYFGPGTRLTVT.

This clonotype was seen just once. The chain links TRBV6-2 or TRBV6-3 to TRBJ1-6; D uncertain. Trimming left V 0 bases short and J 5 bases short, with 14 bases between. The CDR3 runs to 17 residues. Germline CDR1 and CDR2: MNHEY and SVGEGT. The CDR3 DNA is TGTGCCAGCAGTTACTCTGCGGGGTTAGGCGATAATTCACCCCTCCACTTT. It encodes CASSYSAGLGDNSPLHF.

This clonotype was counted many times. The CDR3 spells CASSLAHSTDTQYF. CDR3 nucleotides: TGCGCCAGCAGCTTGGCGCATTCCACAGATACGCAGTATTTT. This rearrangement joins TRBV5-1 to TRBJ2-3; no clear D gene. Deletions cut 0 bases from V and 2 bases from J, with 7 bases between. Germline CDR1 reads SGHRS; CDR2 reads YFSETQ. The CDR3 spans 14 residues.

This clonotype was counted between two and nine times. The chain has TRBV20-1 and TRBJ2-3; 7 bases line up with TRBD2. Looked up from germline, CDR1 is DFQATT and CDR2 is SNEGSKA (reference sequence). V lost 3 bases to trimming and J lost 1 base; unmatched junction nucleotides: 7. This CDR3 has 15 residues. The CDR3 DNA reads TGCAGTGCTAGGTCCGGGAGCGGGGGCACAGATACGCAGTATTTT. Translating it yields CSARSGSGGTDTQYF.

The chain joins TRBV7-8 to TRBJ1-5; D is ambiguous. Deletions cut 2 bases from V and 0 bases from J, with 5 bases between. The germline V gene has CDR1 SGHVS and CDR2 FQNEAQ. The CDR3 is 14 amino acids. CDR3 in amino acids: CASSLPYSNQPQHF. The CDR3 DNA reads TGTGCCAGCAGCTTACCTTATAGCAATCAGCCCCAGCATTTT.